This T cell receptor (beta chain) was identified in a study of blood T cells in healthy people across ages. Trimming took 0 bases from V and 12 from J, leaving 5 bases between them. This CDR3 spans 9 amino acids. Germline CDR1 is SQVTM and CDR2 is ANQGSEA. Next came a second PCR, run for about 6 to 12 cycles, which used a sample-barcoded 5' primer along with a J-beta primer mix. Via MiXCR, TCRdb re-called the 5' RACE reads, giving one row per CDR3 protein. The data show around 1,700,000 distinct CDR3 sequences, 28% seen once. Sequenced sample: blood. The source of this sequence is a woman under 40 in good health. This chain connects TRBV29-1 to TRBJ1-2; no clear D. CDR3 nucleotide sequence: TGCAGCGTTGAAGAAGGAGACACCTTC. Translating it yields CSVEEGDTF.